The source of this TCR beta chain is a study of blood T cell repertoires in COVID-19. About the research overall: Samples came from the United States, Italy and Spain, spanning acute and convalescent COVID-19.

The V end lost 2 bases, the J end lost 0 bases, and 2 bases lay between the germline ends. Germline CDR1 reads GTSNPN; CDR2 reads SVGIG (reference sequence). This CDR3 is 12 amino acids long. Profiled with immunoSEQ multiplex PCR; TCRdb holds only in-frame clones, not every one. The sample has about 50,000 clones, 85% to 90% seen once. The sequencing input was peripheral blood. This clonotype was sampled from a man aged 70 or older with acute or convalescent COVID-19. This chain links TRBV30 with TRBJ2-4; the D is unclear. CDR3 in amino acids: CAWSLAKNIQYF. CDR3 in DNA: TGTGCCTGGAGTCTAGCCAAAAACATTCAGTACTTC.